This T cell receptor beta chain was profiled in a study of T cells after yellow fever vaccination. Background on the study: The authors prepared low-cell-number fractions using SMART-Seq v4 Ultra Low Input. Study-wide findings and caveats: Abundant clonotypes (contaminants from the bulk population) could be present in FACS-sorted repertoires. Most primary-vaccination clones reappeared after the booster (less than 98% CD4, about 88% CD8).

This clonotype has a count of ten or more. The antigen is unknown. This CDR3 is 15 amino acids long. The junction had 8 bases not matched to a gene; V was cut back by 2 bases and J by 12 bases. Germline V gives CDR1 PRHDT, CDR2 FYEKMQ (reference sequence). TCR cDNA, made by 5'RACE template switching, carried an added universal primer site and UMIs. TCRdb re-analysed the 5' RACE reads in MiXCR, keeping a single row per CDR3 protein. In the table there are 250,000 to 400,000 distinct CDR3 sequences, about 4.5% of which are singletons. This receptor was identified in a man in his late teens or twenties who received the YFV17D yellow fever vaccine. This rearrangement joins TRBV13 to TRBJ1-4; 11 positions match TRBD1. The specimen comprised PBMCs, sampled 15 days after the yellow fever booster vaccination. The CDR3 loop is CASSLWGDRGIQLFF. The CDR3 DNA follows: TGTGCCAGCAGCTTATGGGGGGACAGGGGGATTCAACTGTTTTTT.